This T cell receptor (beta chain) was observed in a study of CD8+ T cells in alopecia areata. General study findings and limits: Scalp repertoires also include resident alphabeta T cells from normal skin.

The CDR3 totals 15 residues. The germline V gene has CDR1 SGDLS and CDR2 YYNGEE. Trimming left V 0 bases short and J 2 bases short, with 11 bases between. Sequencing templates came from extracted RNA that was reverse transcribed into cDNA. Measured with immunoSEQ multiplex PCR; TCRdb has only the in-frame clones, and not every one. The sample has about 150,000 clones, 87% seen once. In the case of this clone: Its target is unknown.

The chain joins TRBV9 to TRBJ2-5; D is undetermined. This TCR was sampled from a human donor with alopecia areata. The specimen comprised CD8+ T cells sorted from blood, sampled at week 0. CDR3 in DNA: TGTGCCAGCAGCGTAGGAGGTCAGAAACAAGAGACCCAGTACTTC. This codes for CASSVGGQKQETQYF.